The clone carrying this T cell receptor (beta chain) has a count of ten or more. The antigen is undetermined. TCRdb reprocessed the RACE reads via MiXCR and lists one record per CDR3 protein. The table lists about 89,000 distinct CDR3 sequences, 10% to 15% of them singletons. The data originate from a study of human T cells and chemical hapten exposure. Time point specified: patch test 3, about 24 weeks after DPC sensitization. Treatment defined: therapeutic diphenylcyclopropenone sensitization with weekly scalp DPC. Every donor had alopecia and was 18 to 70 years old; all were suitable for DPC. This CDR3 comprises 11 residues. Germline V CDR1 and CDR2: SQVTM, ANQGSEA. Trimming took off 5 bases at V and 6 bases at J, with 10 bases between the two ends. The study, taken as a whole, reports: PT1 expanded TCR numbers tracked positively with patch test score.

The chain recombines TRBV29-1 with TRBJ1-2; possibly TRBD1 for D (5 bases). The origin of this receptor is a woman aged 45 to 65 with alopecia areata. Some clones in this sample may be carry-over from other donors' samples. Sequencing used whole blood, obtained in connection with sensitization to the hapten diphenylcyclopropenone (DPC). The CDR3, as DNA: TGCAGCGTTTATCAGGGAAATGGCTACACCTTC. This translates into CSVYQGNGYTF.